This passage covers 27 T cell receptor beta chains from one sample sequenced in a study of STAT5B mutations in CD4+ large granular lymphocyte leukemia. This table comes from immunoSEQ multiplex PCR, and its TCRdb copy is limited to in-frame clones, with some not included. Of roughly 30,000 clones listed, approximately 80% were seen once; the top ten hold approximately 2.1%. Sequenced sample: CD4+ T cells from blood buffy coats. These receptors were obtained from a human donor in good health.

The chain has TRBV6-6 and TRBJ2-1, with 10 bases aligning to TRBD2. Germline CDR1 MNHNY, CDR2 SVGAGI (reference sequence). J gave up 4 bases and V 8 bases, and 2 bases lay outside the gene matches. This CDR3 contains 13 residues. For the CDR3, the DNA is TGTGCCAGCCTGGGACTAGCGTACAATGAGCAGTTCTTC. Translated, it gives CASLGLAYNEQFF.

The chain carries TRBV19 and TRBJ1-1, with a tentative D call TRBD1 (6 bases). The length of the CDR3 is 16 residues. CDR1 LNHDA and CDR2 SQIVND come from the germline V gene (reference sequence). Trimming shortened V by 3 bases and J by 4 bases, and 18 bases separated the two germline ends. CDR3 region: CASSIGIGGGGTEAFF. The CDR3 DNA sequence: TGTGCCAGTAGTATCGGGATCGGGGGAGGGGGCACTGAAGCTTTCTTT.

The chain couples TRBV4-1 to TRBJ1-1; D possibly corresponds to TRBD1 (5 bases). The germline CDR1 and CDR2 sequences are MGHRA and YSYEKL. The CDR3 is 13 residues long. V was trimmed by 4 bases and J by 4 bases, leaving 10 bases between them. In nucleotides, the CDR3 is TGCGCCAGCAGCCGGGGCCAGACCACTGAAGCTTTCTTT. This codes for CASSRGQTTEAFF.

The CDR3 DNA sequence: TGTGCCAGTAGTATAGCAAAGGGGAGACACAATGAGCAGTTCTTC. This sequence encodes CASSIAKGRHNEQFF. The chain employs TRBV19 and TRBJ2-1; tentatively, D is TRBD1 or TRBD2 (5 bases each). Trimming pared 1 base from V and 5 bases from J, leaving 12 bases between. CDR1 is LNHDA and CDR2 is SQIVND in the germline V gene (reference sequence). The CDR3 runs 15 residues. Combining the CDR3 with reference TRBV19 and TRBJ2-1 gives the whole variable domain DGGITQSPKYLFRKEGQNVTLSCEQNLNHDAMYWYRQDPGQGLRLIYYSQIVNDFQKGDIAEGYSVSREKKESFPLTVTSAQKNPTAFYLCASSIAKGRHNEQFFGPGTRLTVL.

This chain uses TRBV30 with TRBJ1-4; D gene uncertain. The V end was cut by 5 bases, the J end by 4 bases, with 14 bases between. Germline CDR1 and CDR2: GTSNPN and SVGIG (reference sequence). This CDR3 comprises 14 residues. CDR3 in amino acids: CAWAAGQLNEKLFF. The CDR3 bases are TGTGCCTGGGCCGCTGGGCAGCTTAATGAAAAACTGTTTTTT.

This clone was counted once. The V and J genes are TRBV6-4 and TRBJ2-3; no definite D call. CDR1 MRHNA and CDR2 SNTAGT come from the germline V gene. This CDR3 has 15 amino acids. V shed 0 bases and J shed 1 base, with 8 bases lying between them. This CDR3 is CASSDSASGTDTQYF. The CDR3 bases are TGTGCCAGCAGTGACTCGGCTAGTGGCACAGATACGCAGTATTTT.

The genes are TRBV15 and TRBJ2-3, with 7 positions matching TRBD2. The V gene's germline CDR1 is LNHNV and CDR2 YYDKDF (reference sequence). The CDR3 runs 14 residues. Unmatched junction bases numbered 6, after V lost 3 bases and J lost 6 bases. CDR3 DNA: TGTGCCACCAGCAGGGAGTCCGGGGGGGATACGCAGTATTTT. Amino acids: CATSRESGGDTQYF.

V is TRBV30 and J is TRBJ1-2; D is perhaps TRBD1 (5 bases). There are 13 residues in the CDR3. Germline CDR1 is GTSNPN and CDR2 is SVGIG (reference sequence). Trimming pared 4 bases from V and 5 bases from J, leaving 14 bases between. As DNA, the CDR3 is TGTGCCTGGACAACAGGCCGACCGTATGGCTACACCTTC. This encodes CAWTTGRPYGYTF.

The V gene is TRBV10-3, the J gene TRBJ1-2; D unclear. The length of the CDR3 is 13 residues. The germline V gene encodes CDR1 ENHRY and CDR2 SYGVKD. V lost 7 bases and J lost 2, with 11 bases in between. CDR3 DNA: TGTGCCATCAATACCCCCGGGAACTATGGCTACACCTTC. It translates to CAINTPGNYGYTF.

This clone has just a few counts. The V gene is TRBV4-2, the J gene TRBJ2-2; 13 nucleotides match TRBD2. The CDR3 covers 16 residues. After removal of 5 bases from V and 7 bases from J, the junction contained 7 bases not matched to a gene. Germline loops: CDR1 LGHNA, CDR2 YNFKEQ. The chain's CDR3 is CASSDGGLAGVGELFF. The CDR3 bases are TGTGCCAGCAGCGACGGCGGACTAGCGGGAGTCGGGGAGCTGTTTTTT.

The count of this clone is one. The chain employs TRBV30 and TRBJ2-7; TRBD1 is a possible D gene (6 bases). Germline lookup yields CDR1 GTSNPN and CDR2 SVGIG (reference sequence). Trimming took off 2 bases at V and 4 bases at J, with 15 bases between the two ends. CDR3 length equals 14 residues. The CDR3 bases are TGTGCCTGGAGTCGTACAGGGTTTCTATACGAGCAGTACTTC. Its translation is CAWSRTGFLYEQYF.

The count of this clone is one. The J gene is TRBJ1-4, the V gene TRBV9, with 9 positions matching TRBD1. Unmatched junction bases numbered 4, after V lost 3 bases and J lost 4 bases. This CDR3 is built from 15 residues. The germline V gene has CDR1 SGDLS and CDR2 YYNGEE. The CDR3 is CASSELTGGNEKLFF. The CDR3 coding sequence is TGTGCCAGCAGCGAGTTGACAGGGGGTAATGAAAAACTGTTTTTT.

In nucleotides, the CDR3 is TGTGCCAGCAGCTTGGACCCATACAATGAGCAGTTCTTC. Translating it yields CASSLDPYNEQFF. V is TRBV6-1 and J is TRBJ2-1, with D hard to call. V lost 6 bases and J lost 4, with 10 bases in between. Per the germline V gene, CDR1 is MNHNS and CDR2 is SASEGT. The CDR3 is made up of 13 amino acids.

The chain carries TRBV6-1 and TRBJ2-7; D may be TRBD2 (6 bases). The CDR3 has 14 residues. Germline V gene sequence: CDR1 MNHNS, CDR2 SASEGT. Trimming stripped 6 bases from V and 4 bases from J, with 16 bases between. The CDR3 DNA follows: TGTGCCAGCAGCCTCGGAGGGGTGGGTTACGAGCAGTACTTC. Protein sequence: CASSLGGVGYEQYF.

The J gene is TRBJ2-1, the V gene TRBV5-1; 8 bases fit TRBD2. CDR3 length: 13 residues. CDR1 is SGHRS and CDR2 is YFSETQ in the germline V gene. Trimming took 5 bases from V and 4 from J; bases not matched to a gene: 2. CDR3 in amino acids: CASRTSAYNEQFF. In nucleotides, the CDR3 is TGCGCCAGCAGGACTAGCGCTTACAATGAGCAGTTCTTC.

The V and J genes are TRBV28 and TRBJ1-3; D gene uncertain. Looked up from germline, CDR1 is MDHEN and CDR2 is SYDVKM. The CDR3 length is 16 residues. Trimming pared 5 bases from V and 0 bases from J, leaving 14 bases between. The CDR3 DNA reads TGTGCCAGCAGTCTAGACATCGTCCTCTCTGGAAACACCATATATTTT. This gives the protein CASSLDIVLSGNTIYF.

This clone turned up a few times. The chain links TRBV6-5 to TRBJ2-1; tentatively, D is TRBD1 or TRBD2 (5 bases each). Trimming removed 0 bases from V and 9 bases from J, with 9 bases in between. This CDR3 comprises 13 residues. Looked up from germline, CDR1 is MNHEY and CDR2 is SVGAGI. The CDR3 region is CASSYSGVGEQFF. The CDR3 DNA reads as TGTGCCAGCAGTTACTCGGGGGTGGGTGAGCAGTTCTTC.

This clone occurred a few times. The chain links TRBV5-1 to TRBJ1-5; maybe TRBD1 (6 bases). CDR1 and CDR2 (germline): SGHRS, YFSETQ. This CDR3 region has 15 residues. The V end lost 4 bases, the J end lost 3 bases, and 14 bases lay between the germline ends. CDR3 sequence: CASSPSGQYNQPQHF. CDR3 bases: TGCGCCAGCAGCCCCTCCGGACAGTACAATCAGCCCCAGCATTTT.

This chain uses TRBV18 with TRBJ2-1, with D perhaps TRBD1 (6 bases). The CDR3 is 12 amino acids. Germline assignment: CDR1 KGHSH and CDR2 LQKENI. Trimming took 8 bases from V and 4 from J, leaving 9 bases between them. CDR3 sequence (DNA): TGTGCCAGCGCCGGACAGTACAATGAGCAGTTCTTC. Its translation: CASAGQYNEQFF.

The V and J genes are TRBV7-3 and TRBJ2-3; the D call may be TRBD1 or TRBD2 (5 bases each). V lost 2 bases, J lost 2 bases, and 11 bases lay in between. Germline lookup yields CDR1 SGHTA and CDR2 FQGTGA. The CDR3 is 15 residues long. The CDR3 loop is CASSLQGVITDTQYF. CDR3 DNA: TGTGCCAGCAGCTTACAGGGAGTTATCACAGATACGCAGTATTTT.

The DNA for the CDR3 is TGCAGCGTTGTAGGGGCGGACAGGGCCTACAATGAGCAGTTCTTC. This gives the protein CSVVGADRAYNEQFF. This chain uses TRBV29-1 with TRBJ2-1; TRBD1 matches 8 bases. There are 15 residues in the CDR3. With V trimmed by 4 bases and J by 2 bases, 7 bases remained unmatched. CDR1 is SQVTM, CDR2 ANQGSEA, per germline.

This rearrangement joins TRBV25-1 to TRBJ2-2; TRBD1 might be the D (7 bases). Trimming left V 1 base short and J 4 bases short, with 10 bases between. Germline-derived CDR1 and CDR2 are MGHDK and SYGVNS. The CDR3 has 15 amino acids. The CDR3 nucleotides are TGTGCCAGCAGTGAATGGAGGGGGCTCACCGGGGAGCTGTTTTTT. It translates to CASSEWRGLTGELFF.

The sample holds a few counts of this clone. As DNA, the CDR3 is TGTGCCACCAGCAAGGACAGGGCAGACTATGGCTACACCTTC. It is translated as CATSKDRADYGYTF. The chain uses TRBV15 and TRBJ1-2; TRBD1 matches at 8 bases. The CDR3 has 14 amino acids. Germline trimming cut 4 bases from V and 3 bases from J; bases unmatched to any gene: 4. Germline V gene sequence: CDR1 LNHNV, CDR2 YYDKDF (reference sequence).

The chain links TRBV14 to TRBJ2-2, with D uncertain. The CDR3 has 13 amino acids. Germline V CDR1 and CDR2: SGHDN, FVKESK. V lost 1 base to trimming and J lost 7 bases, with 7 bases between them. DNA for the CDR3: TGTGCCAGCAGCCAAGTACTCAGCGGGGAGCTGTTTTTT. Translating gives CASSQVLSGELFF.

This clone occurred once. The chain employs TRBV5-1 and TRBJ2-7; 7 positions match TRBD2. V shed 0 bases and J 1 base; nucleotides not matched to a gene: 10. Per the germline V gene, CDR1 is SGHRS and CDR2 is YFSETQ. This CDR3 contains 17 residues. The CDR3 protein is CASSLEYSAGKSYEQYF. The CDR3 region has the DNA TGCGCCAGCAGCTTGGAGTATTCAGCGGGGAAATCCTACGAGCAGTACTTC.

The CDR3 loop is CSVDPGRGAQTQYF. CDR3 DNA sequence: TGCAGCGTTGATCCCGGGCGGGGGGCTCAGACCCAGTACTTC. The chain joins TRBV29-1 to TRBJ2-5, with 8 bases fitting TRBD2. CDR3 length: 14 residues. Germline CDR1 is SQVTM and CDR2 is ANQGSEA. The junction had 9 bases not matched to a gene; V was cut back by 3 bases and J by 6 bases.

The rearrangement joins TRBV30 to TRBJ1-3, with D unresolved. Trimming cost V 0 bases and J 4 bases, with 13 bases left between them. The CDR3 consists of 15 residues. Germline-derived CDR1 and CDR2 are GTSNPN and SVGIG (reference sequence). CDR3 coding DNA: TGTGCCTGGAGTGTAGGGTCCAAGGCAGGAAACACCATATATTTT. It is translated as CAWSVGSKAGNTIYF.